The 14 T cell receptor beta chains in this list originate from one sample, sequenced in a study of T cells in Graves' hyperthyroidism and ophthalmopathy (dated by TCRdb to the late 2010s). Library preparation was by multiplex PCR. TCRdb shows the sequencer as Illumina HiSeq 2000. TCR beta CDR3 regions were amplified from RNA transcripts. For the first round of RT-PCR on the TCR CDR3, the HTBI primer set was used together with the Qiagen OneStep RT-PCR kit. TCRdb reworked the public reads: Q25 trimming with fastp, MiXCR clone assembly, productive beta chains retained. Here each entry gathers all rows of one CDR3 protein and keeps the most common genes and DNA. The sample data list fewer than 350,000 distinct CDR3 sequences, and about 21% of these were observed just once. Of the sample, over 45% falls within the top ten clones. The sequenced sample consisted of blood. These receptors were collected from a woman aged 45-59 years with Graves' hyperthyroidism.

The chain couples TRBV7-2 to TRBJ2-6; D not certain. Germline V gene data show CDR1 as SGHTA and CDR2 as FQGNSA. Trimming removed 5 bases from V and 2 bases from J, with 4 bases in between. The CDR3 is made up of 13 amino acids. CDR3 residues: CASSPAGANVLTF. The CDR3 DNA sequence: TGTGCCAGCAGCCCAGCTGGGGCCAACGTCCTGACTTTC.

There are a few counts of this clonotype. This chain connects TRBV20-1 to TRBJ1-5, with D hard to call. Trimming stripped 0 bases from V and 5 bases from J, with 8 bases between. The CDR3 has 13 amino acids. The germline gives CDR1 DFQATT, CDR2 SNEGSKA (reference sequence). In DNA form, the CDR3 reads TGCAGTGCTAGAGATCCAGTGGATCAGCCCCAGCATTTT. Its protein is CSARDPVDQPQHF.

This clonotype was seen a handful of times. The CDR3 region has the DNA TGTGCCAGCAGCTTGGGACAGGGGACGGGGACAGATACGCAGTATTTT. Its translation is CASSLGQGTGTDTQYF. The chain couples TRBV5-8 to TRBJ2-3; TRBD1 matches 8 bases. The germline gives CDR1 SGHTS, CDR2 YDEGEE. The junction had 6 bases not matched to a gene; V was cut back by 0 bases and J by 3 bases. The CDR3 runs 16 residues.

This clonotype was counted between two and nine times. The chain links TRBV27 to TRBJ1-2; TRBD1 agrees at 8 bases. CDR1 is MNHEY and CDR2 is SMNVEV in the germline V gene (reference sequence). The CDR3 covers 15 residues. V lost 3 bases to trimming and J lost 8 bases; unmatched junction nucleotides: 11. The CDR3 DNA reads as TGTGCCAGCAGTTTTTCCACAGGGGGATTAGAGGGCTACACCTTC. Protein sequence: CASSFSTGGLEGYTF.

In its sample, this clonotype was seen many times. The gene calls are TRBV7-9 and TRBJ2-1, with D perhaps matching TRBD2 (6 bases). Germline-derived CDR1 and CDR2 are SEHNR and FQNEAQ (reference sequence). Trimming stripped 5 bases from V and 7 bases from J, with 12 bases between. The CDR3 contains 13 residues. The CDR3 protein is CASSLLGGNEQFF. The CDR3 coding sequence is TGTGCCAGCAGCCTTCTTGGGGGGAATGAGCAGTTCTTC. The complete variable domain, with remaining parts taken from reference TRBV7-9 and TRBJ2-1, reads DTGVSQNPRHKITKRGQNVTFRCDPISEHNRLYWYRQTLGQGPEFLTYFQNEAQLEKSRLLSDRFSAERPKGSFSTLEIQRTEQGDSAMYLCASSLLGGNEQFFGPGTRLTVL.

The V and J genes are TRBV3-1 and TRBJ1-2, with 7 bases fitting TRBD1. V was pared by 7 bases and J by 10 bases, with 12 bases of the junction left unmatched. Germline V gives CDR1 LGHDT, CDR2 YNNKEL (reference sequence). The CDR3 spans 13 residues. The CDR3 sequence: CASTYDRQGVYTF. CDR3 in DNA: TGTGCCAGCACCTACGACCGGCAGGGGGTCTACACCTTC.

In its sample, this clonotype was seen many times. CDR3: CASSGTSGGLETQYF. The DNA for the CDR3 is TGTGCCAGCAGCGGGACTAGCGGGGGGTTGGAGACCCAGTACTTC. J is TRBJ2-5 and V is TRBV11-2, with 15 bases fitting TRBD2. Losses at the gene ends were 5 bases for V and 5 bases for J; bases not matched to a gene: 3. Per the germline V gene, CDR1 is SGHAT and CDR2 is FQNNGV. The length of the CDR3 is 15 residues. The full variable domain, rest sourced from reference TRBV11-2 and TRBJ2-5, is EAGVAQSPRYKIIEKRQSVAFWCNPISGHATLYWYQQILGQGPKLLIQFQNNGVVDDSQLPKDRFSAERLKGVDSTLKIQPAKLEDSAVYLCASSGTSGGLETQYFGPGTRLLVL.

There are many counts of this clonotype. The chain is built from TRBV11-2 and TRBJ1-4; maybe TRBD1 (5 bases). The germline V gene encodes CDR1 SGHAT and CDR2 FQNNGV. There are 14 residues in the CDR3. Trimming pared 1 base from V and 4 bases from J, leaving 7 bases between. The CDR3 here is CASSLAGINEKLFF. CDR3 nucleotide sequence: TGTGCCAGCAGCTTAGCAGGGATTAATGAAAAACTGTTTTTT.

This clonotype came up many times. This chain uses TRBV28 with TRBJ2-1, with TRBD2 identical over 8 bases. The V gene's germline CDR1 is MDHEN and CDR2 SYDVKM. V trimming: 6 bases; J trimming: 0 bases; junction bases outside the gene matches: 7. The CDR3 is made up of 16 amino acids. The CDR3 reads CASSPTSGSSYNEQFF. CDR3 nucleotides: TGTGCCAGCAGCCCCACTAGCGGAAGCTCCTACAATGAGCAGTTCTTC.

Turning to this clonotype: Since a much larger clone is just one base distant, this may be a read error. This sequence joins TRBV3-1 and TRBJ1-1, with a weak D call TRBD1 (5 bases). This CDR3 spans 15 amino acids. Germline V CDR1 and CDR2: LGHDT, YNNKEL (reference sequence). CDR3 sequence reads: CACSPTRAMNTEAFF. CDR3 coding DNA: TGTGCCTGCAGCCCTACCAGGGCAATGAACACTGAAGCTTTCTTT.

A remark on this clonotype: A read error may account for a junction end that differs from germline. DNA for the CDR3: TGTGCCAGCAGCTTAGAGGTGGGCAATCAGCCCCGGCATTTT. Amino acid sequence: CASSLEVGNQPRHF. The chain joins TRBV7-8 to TRBJ1-5, with no clear D. Germline V gives CDR1 SGHVS, CDR2 FQNEAQ. This CDR3 has 14 residues. Full variable domain (missing parts from reference TRBV7-8 and TRBJ1-5): GAGVSQSPRYKVAKRGQDVALRCDPISGHVSLFWYQQALGQGPEFLTYFQNEAQLDKSGLPSDRFFAERPEGSVSTLKIQRTQQEDSAVYLCASSLEVGNQPRHFGDGTRLSIL.

This chain uses TRBV12-3 or TRBV12-4 with TRBJ1-6; 9 nucleotides agree with TRBD1. There are 15 residues in the CDR3. The V gene end was trimmed by 4 bases and the J gene end by 8 bases; junction bases not matched to a gene: 6. In nucleotides, the CDR3 is TGTGCCAGCAGTTATACAGGGGGCGTTGATTCACCCCTCCACTTT. The encoded protein is CASSYTGGVDSPLHF.

This chain joins TRBV19 and TRBJ2-3; 10 bases agree with TRBD2. V dropped 4 bases and J dropped 3; count of bases not matched to a gene: 1. This CDR3 is 14 amino acids long. Germline CDR1 LNHDA, CDR2 SQIVND (reference sequence). The CDR3 coding sequence is TGTGCCAGTAGTAAGCGGGGGGGAACAGATACGCAGTATTTT. Translating it yields CASSKRGGTDTQYF.

This chain links TRBV2 with TRBJ2-7, with D perhaps TRBD2 (6 bases). Germline-derived CDR1 and CDR2 are SNHLY and FYNNEI. CDR3 size: 15 residues. Trimming took 5 bases from V and 1 from J, leaving 15 bases between them. CDR3 loop: CASSYSIGGSYEQYF. The CDR3 nucleotides read TGTGCCAGCAGTTACTCGATCGGGGGATCCTACGAGCAGTACTTC.